This paragraph covers one TCR beta chain sequence. The sample belongs to a study of T cell changes during pregnancy in multiple sclerosis. TCRdb's copy holds only in-frame clones and misses some; the assay was immunoSEQ multiplex PCR. The sample records about 48,000 clones, 88% being singletons. V lost 4 bases and J 6 bases, leaving 12 bases between the germline ends. The CDR3 totals 13 residues. Germline V CDR1 and CDR2: SNHLY, FYNNEI. The source is a female donor with multiple sclerosis, enrolled in a pregnancy study. The specimen was CD4+ T cells from peripheral blood mononuclear cells, collected in the second trimester of pregnancy. The chain links TRBV2 to TRBJ2-5; TRBD2 might be the D (5 bases). The CDR3 nucleotides are TGTGCCAGCAGTGCCTCTAGCAGGCAGACCCAGTACTTC. Protein: CASSASSRQTQYF.